A selection of T cell receptor beta chains follows, all from one sample in a study of shared clonotypes between healthy human individuals. Libraries were prepared by immunoSEQ multiplex PCR; TCRdb keeps only in-frame clonotypes and omits some of them. The profile shows 450,000 or so clones, over 60% of them singletons. The source material was PBMCs. The source is a middle-aged woman in good health. Some clones in this sample may be carry-over from other donors' samples. Each CDR3 is given with its conserved first and last residue. The D gene is left open where the match is weak. For some rows the clone size is stated as once, few or many, or as a class when expanded; others skip it.

D | J | V | size | DNA | CDR3
NA | TRBJ2-5 | TRBV18 | NA | TGTGCCAGCTCACCACCCAGCCAAGAGACCCAGTACTTC | CASSPPSQETQYF
NA | TRBJ2-2 | TRBV5-5 | NA | TGTGCCAGCAGCTTGCGGCGGATAGCGAACACCGGGGAGCTGTTTTTT | CASSLRRIANTGELFF
NA | TRBJ1-4 | TRBV5-6 | NA | TGTGCCAGCAGCTTGGCCCTGGCCATGGGGGAAAAACTGTTTTTT | CASSLALAMGEKLFF
NA | TRBJ2-1 | TRBV2 | NA | TGTGCCAGCACAGTATTAGCGGCCTACAATGAGCAGTTCTTC | CASTVLAAYNEQFF
NA | TRBJ2-5 | TRBV6-1 | many | TGTGCCAGCAGTGAAGCTCTCGGAAACCCAACGGAGACCCAGTACTTC | CASSEALGNPTETQYF
TRBD1 | TRBJ2-3 | TRBV7-6 | once | TGTGCCAGCAGTTCCCGGGACAGTAAGAATACGCAGTATTTT | CASSSRDSKNTQYF
TRBD1 | TRBJ2-7 | TRBV28 | NA | TGTGCCAGCAGCAGTGGGACAGGAGGCTCCTACGAGCAGTACTTC | CASSSGTGGSYEQYF
NA | TRBJ2-7 | TRBV6-5 | few | TGTGCCAGCAGTTACGGAGGGACTGGTTCCTACGAGCAGTACTTC | CASSYGGTGSYEQYF
NA | TRBJ2-7 | TRBV7-2 | NA | TGTGCCAGCAGCCCGCGACAGGCCTCCTACGAGCAGTACTTC | CASSPRQASYEQYF
TRBD1 | TRBJ1-1 | TRBV20-1 | NA | TGCAGTGCGCGGGACAGGGGGGAAGCTTTCTTT | CSARDRGEAFF
NA | TRBJ2-2 | TRBV6-6 | NA | TGTGCCAGCAGTCCGCAGGGCCTTGGGACCGGGGAGCTGTTTTTT | CASSPQGLGTGELFF
TRBD2 | TRBJ2-5 | TRBV5-1 | NA | TGCGCCAGCAGCTTGGCGGGAGGGCCGGTGGAGACCCAGTACTTC | CASSLAGGPVETQYF
NA | TRBJ2-5 | TRBV4-3 | few | TGCGCCAGCAGCCAAGATACCGGGACGGAGACCCAGTACTTC | CASSQDTGTETQYF
NA | TRBJ1-4 | TRBV25-1 | few | TGTGCCAGCAGCAACGGGGGGAAAAGTGAAAAACTGTTTTTT | CASSNGGKSEKLFF
NA | TRBJ2-5 | TRBV5-4 | NA | TGTGCCAGCAGCTTCCTAGGTAGGGAGACCCAGTACTTC | CASSFLGRETQYF
NA | TRBJ2-4 | TRBV14 | once | TGTGCCAGCAGCCAAGGGGGATTACAGGGTCGAGGGAACATTCAGTACTTC | CASSQGGLQGRGNIQYF
NA | TRBJ1-4 | TRBV7-9 | few | TGTGCCAGCAGCTTGGGGGGCCAGGGGCAACTGTTTTTT | CASSLGGQGQLFF
NA | TRBJ1-1 | TRBV5-1 | NA | TGCGCCAGCACGGCGGGGGGAATGAACACTGAAGCTTTCTTT | CASTAGGMNTEAFF
NA | TRBJ2-7 | TRBV19 | once | TGTGCCAGTAGTCCCCGCGCGGCCTCGGGGGAGCAGTACTTC | CASSPRAASGEQYF
NA | TRBJ1-5 | TRBV30 | few | TGTGCCTGGAGTGCGGGCAGAGTCAATCAGCCCCAGCATTTT | CAWSAGRVNQPQHF
NA | TRBJ2-7 | TRBV7-9 | NA | TGTGCCAGCAGCTTAGACATCTCCTACGAGCAGTACTTC | CASSLDISYEQYF
NA | TRBJ1-5 | TRBV10-3 | once | TGTGCCATCAGTCTGGATAGCAATCAGCCCCAGCATTTT | CAISLDSNQPQHF
NA | TRBJ2-1 | TRBV5-6 | NA | TGTGCCAGCCACCGCGAGGGACAGCAGTTCTTC | CASHREGQQFF
NA | TRBJ2-7 | TRBV4-3 | few | TGCGCCAGCAGCCAGGCCCGACTACCAGCGCGGATATACGAGCAGTACTTC | CASSQARLPARIYEQYF
NA | TRBJ2-5 | TRBV5-4 | NA | TGTGCCAGCAGCTTGGGTAGGGGGCAAGAGACCCAGTACTTC | CASSLGRGQETQYF
NA | TRBJ1-1 | TRBV10-3 | NA | TGTGCCATCAGTGAGAGGGGGAGGGACACTGAAGCTTTCTTT | CAISERGRDTEAFF
TRBD1 | TRBJ2-4 | TRBV18 | few | TGTGCCAGCTCACCACCAGCAGGGGGCGTTGGAAACATTCAGTACTTC | CASSPPAGGVGNIQYF
TRBD1 | TRBJ2-7 | TRBV14 | NA | TGTGCCAGCAGCTCCCTTCTCGGGACAGGGGCCCTCGAGCAGTACTTC | CASSSLLGTGALEQYF
NA | TRBJ2-2 | TRBV28 | NA | TGTGCCAGCAGTCTCCCCCCCCGGACTCAAGCGAACCCCGGGGAGCTGTTTTTT | CASSLPPRTQANPGELFF
NA | TRBJ1-5 | TRBV10-3 | NA | TGTGCCATCAGTCTGGGTAATAGCAATCAGCCCCAGCATTTT | CAISLGNSNQPQHF
NA | TRBJ1-1 | TRBV6-1 | few | TGTGCCAGCGGGGCCGGGGGGGGCACTGAAGCTTTCTTT | CASGAGGGTEAFF
NA | TRBJ1-4 | TRBV15 | NA | TGTGCCACCAGCAGTAAAAAAACAGGGGAAAAACTGTTTTTT | CATSSKKTGEKLFF
NA | TRBJ2-1 | TRBV7-9 | NA | TGTGCCAGCAGGGACCAAAAAGGGGCCCCTATTCGGGAGCAGTTCTTC | CASRDQKGAPIREQFF
NA | TRBJ2-3 | TRBV30 | NA | TGTGCCTGGACCGGGGCCGTCACAGATACGCAGTATTTT | CAWTGAVTDTQYF
NA | TRBJ2-1 | TRBV11-3 | NA | TGTGCCAGCAGCCCCGGCCCCGGGGCCGATGAGCAGTTCTTC | CASSPGPGADEQFF
NA | TRBJ2-3 | TRBV2 | NA | TGTGCCAGCAGTGATCGGCAGGTTGTAGATACGCAGTATTTT | CASSDRQVVDTQYF
TRBD2 | TRBJ2-7 | TRBV11-2 | NA | TGTGCCAGCAGGTCACAAAGTGGCGGGAGAAACCACGAGCAGTACTTC | CASRSQSGGRNHEQYF
NA | TRBJ2-2 | TRBV28 | NA | TGTGCCAGCAGAACGGGACCTGCCCGGGGGCTGTTTTTT | CASRTGPARGLFF
TRBD1 | TRBJ1-2 | TRBV5-4 | few | TGTGCCAGCAGCTTGGAGGCGACAGGGGGTGGCTACACCTTC | CASSLEATGGGYTF
NA | TRBJ2-7 | TRBV27 | NA | TGTGCCAGCAGTCCTCTCCCCAGGGACCTCGCGTACGAGCAGTACTTC | CASSPLPRDLAYEQYF
NA | TRBJ2-3 | TRBV30 | NA | TGTGCCTGGTTGGGGTCCACGACTAGCACAGATACGCAGTATTTT | CAWLGSTTSTDTQYF
NA | TRBJ1-5 | TRBV28 | NA | TGTGCCAGCAGTCCCCCCGGGGGGAGGAATCAGCCCCAGCATTTT | CASSPPGGRNQPQHF
NA | TRBJ2-7 | TRBV10-3 | NA | TGTGCCATTTTACAGGATTACGAGCAGTACTTC | CAILQDYEQYF
NA | TRBJ2-7 | TRBV30 | NA | TGTGCCTGGAGTGCCGACCGGGGCCCCTACGAGCAGTACTTC | CAWSADRGPYEQYF
NA | TRBJ1-2 | TRBV29-1 | few | TGCAGCGTTGCGGGCTACAACTATGGCTACACCTTC | CSVAGYNYGYTF
TRBD2 | TRBJ2-1 | TRBV15 | NA | TGTGCCACCAGCAGAGGTGAATCAGCGGGACTCTACAATGAGCAGTTCTTC | CATSRGESAGLYNEQFF
NA | TRBJ2-7 | TRBV27 | NA | TGTGCCAGCTCTGAGGGGTTTTGGAAGAGGGAGCAGTACTTC | CASSEGFWKREQYF
NA | TRBJ1-2 | TRBV5-5 | NA | TGTGCCAGCAGCTTGGCCCAGTTTAACGGCTACACCTTC | CASSLAQFNGYTF
NA | TRBJ1-4 | TRBV5-1 | NA | TGCGCCAGCAGCTTGCTCTCGGGTGCAACTAATGAAAAACTGTTTTTT | CASSLLSGATNEKLFF
NA | TRBJ1-4 | TRBV28 | NA | TGTGCCAGCAGTTTCCCTAATGATGAAAAACTGTTTTTT | CASSFPNDEKLFF
TRBD2 | TRBJ2-7 | TRBV19 | NA | TGTGCCAGTAGTATAATAGCGGGGAGCTACGAGCAGTACTTC | CASSIIAGSYEQYF
NA | TRBJ2-7 | TRBV18 | NA | TGTGCCAGCTCACCAGGGAGGGGGTCCCACGAGCAGTACTTC | CASSPGRGSHEQYF
NA | TRBJ1-1 | TRBV4-1 | NA | TGCGCCAGCAGCCAAGGTAGGACCTTAGAAGCTTTCTTT | CASSQGRTLEAFF
TRBD2 | TRBJ2-5 | TRBV9 | once | TGTGCCAGCAGCGTAGTCTTTGGGGCGGGGGGCCAAGAGACCCAGTACTTC | CASSVVFGAGGQETQYF
TRBD1 | TRBJ2-3 | TRBV28 | NA | TGTGCCAGCAGTTTGAGGGGGCCAGATACGCAGTATTTT | CASSLRGPDTQYF
NA | TRBJ1-2 | TRBV2 | NA | TGTGCCAGTTCAGAAGGGGTTGGCTACACCTTC | CASSEGVGYTF
TRBD2 | TRBJ2-1 | TRBV4-1 | NA | TGCGCCAGCAGCCAAGGCCTCGGGACTAGATACAATGAGCAGTTCTTC | CASSQGLGTRYNEQFF